The 6 T cell receptor beta chains reported below all come from one sample, sequenced in a study of shared clonotypes between healthy human individuals. Only in-frame clones appear in the TCRdb table, and some are missing; sequencing was by immunoSEQ multiplex PCR. The sample holds fewer than 1.6 million clones, 98% to 99% seen once. Sequencing used naive CD4+ T cells sorted from blood. Described subset: CD45RA+ positively selected. The receptors were gathered from a man aged 25 to 45 in good health.

This sequence joins TRBV13 and TRBJ1-1, with D uncertain. The germline V gene encodes CDR1 PRHDT and CDR2 FYEKMQ (reference sequence). The ends were cut back, 5 bases at V and 0 bases at J, with 19 bases in the middle. CDR3 length equals 17 residues. CDR3 region: CASSNLGKAGMNTEAFF. The CDR3, as DNA: TGTGCCAGCAGCAACCTAGGGAAGGCCGGAATGAACACTGAAGCTTTCTTT.

Points on this clone: Other DNA sequences in this sample translate to the same CDR3. The chain is built from TRBV5-1 and TRBJ2-3, with unresolved D. In germline, CDR1 is SGHRS, CDR2 YFSETQ. The CDR3 extends over 14 amino acids. Trimming took off 0 bases at V and 2 bases at J, with 7 bases between the two ends. CDR3 residues: CASSLGGSTDTQYF. Written as DNA, the CDR3 is TGCGCCAGCAGCTTGGGTGGCTCCACAGATACGCAGTATTTT. The whole variable domain, filled in from reference TRBV5-1 and TRBJ2-3, reads KAGVTQTPRYLIKTRGQQVTLSCSPISGHRSVSWYQQTPGQGLQFLFEYFSETQRNKGNFPGRFSGRQFSNSRSEMNVSTLELGDSALYLCASSLGGSTDTQYFGPGTRLTVL.

The V gene is TRBV5-1, the J gene TRBJ2-3, with D hard to call. This CDR3 contains 14 residues. The V end lost 4 bases, the J end lost 0 bases, and 9 bases lay between the germline ends. Looked up from germline, CDR1 is SGHRS and CDR2 is YFSETQ. As DNA, the CDR3 is TGCGCCAGCAGCCCCCGGCAGAGCACAGATACGCAGTATTTT. Its translation is CASSPRQSTDTQYF.

The chain uses TRBV11-1 and TRBJ2-7; D gene ambiguous. Trimming cost V 1 base and J 6 bases, with 7 bases left between them. The germline V gene has CDR1 SGHAT and CDR2 FQDESV (reference sequence). The CDR3 runs 12 residues. Here the CDR3 DNA reads TGTGCCAGCAGCTTAGTGCTGGGCGAGCAGTACTTC. This translates into CASSLVLGEQYF.

The chain uses TRBV18 and TRBJ2-3, with D perhaps matching TRBD1 (5 bases). Trimming left V 3 bases short and J 2 bases short, with 12 bases between. This CDR3 is built from 15 residues. CDR1 is KGHSH, CDR2 LQKENI, per germline. CDR3 protein: CASSPIRVLTDTQYF. The CDR3 DNA reads TGTGCCAGCTCACCCATCAGGGTCCTCACAGATACGCAGTATTTT. Drawing the rest from reference TRBV18 and TRBJ2-3, the complete variable domain is NAGVMQNPRHLVRRRGQEARLRCSPMKGHSHVYWYRQLPEEGLKFMVYLQKENIIDESGMPKERFSAEFPKEGPSILRIQQVVRGDSAAYFCASSPIRVLTDTQYFGPGTRLTVL.

This sequence joins TRBV19 and TRBJ2-3; 9 nucleotides line up with TRBD2. CDR3 length: 15 residues. V lost 5 bases and J lost 5; bases outside the gene matches: 8. The germline CDR1 and CDR2 sequences are LNHDA and SQIVND (reference sequence). CDR3 amino acids: CASSEVAGALDTQYF. In DNA form, the CDR3 reads TGTGCCAGTAGTGAAGTAGCGGGAGCTCTAGATACGCAGTATTTT.